The clone carrying this T cell receptor beta chain was observed a single time. The data are from a study of blood T cell repertoires in COVID-19. Study context: Acute and convalescent COVID-19 specimens originated in the United States, Italy and Spain. T cells, B-cell-depleted T cells, or PBMCs supplied cDNA or gDNA.

Original processing notes: Counts of nucleated cells, estimated from reference gene primer amplification, were obtained. Profiling relied on immunoSEQ multiplex PCR, and the TCRdb table lists in-frame clones only, not all of them. The V and J calls and the clone size are those of that table, but D and trimming were determined from the DNA. Of roughly 280,000 clones listed, more than 85% were seen once; the top ten hold roughly 5%. The ends were cut back, 5 bases at V and 0 bases at J, with 15 bases in the middle. The CDR3 extends over 16 amino acids. The V gene's germline CDR1 is SGHTA and CDR2 FQGTGA. Seattle's cohort entered during active infection and was followed longitudinally.

The V gene is TRBV7-3, the J gene TRBJ2-3; tentative D call: TRBD1 (6 bases). The sample comprised peripheral blood. The receptor was derived from an older woman with COVID-19, enrolled during active disease. The DNA for the CDR3 is TGTGCCAGCAGCCCCATGGGGGCATCTAGCACAGATACGCAGTATTTT. This gives the protein CASSPMGASSTDTQYF.